This record looks at one TCR beta chain sequence and its context. No antigen is known for it. TCRdb reprocessed the 5' RACE reads with MiXCR, giving one entry per CDR3 protein. The sample records about 190,000 distinct CDR3 sequences, about 16% being singletons. The sample is drawn from a study of T-cell memory formation after mild COVID-19. Whole-study context: Most TCR clusters belonged to a single donor.

General study points: The SARS-CoV-2 specificity of second-wave clones reaching peak at day 37 remained unverified. That cross-reactive memory joined was suggested by some responding clones appearing in pre-infection memory. There was a balanced CD4/CD8 profile in clones contracting day 15 to 85, and later expanders leaned CD4+.

The CDR3 is made up of 10 amino acids. Trimming cost V 3 bases and J 6 bases, with 5 bases left between them. The germline gives CDR1 DFQATT, CDR2 SNEGSKA (reference sequence). The chain links TRBV20-1 to TRBJ1-2, with D hard to call. The source of this sequence is an adult woman who had mild COVID-19 (a few samples of this study predate the infection). Cell type and time point are not known. The sequencing input was PBMCs or a T cell subset sorted from them (not recorded which). CDR3 nucleotides: TGCAGTGCTAGCCCGAATGGCTACACCTTC. It yields the protein CSASPNGYTF.